Listed below are T cell receptor beta chains from one sample, sequenced in a study of control samples from healthy donors and cancer patients. The protocol was immunoSEQ multiplex PCR, while the TCRdb copy is restricted to in-frame clones and leaves out a portion. The sample comprises around 150,000 clones, roughly 94% of which are singletons, and about 14% rests with the top ten. The sample taken for sequencing was PBMCs. Every receptor here comes from a man between 60 and 75 years old with colorectal cancer. CDR3s include the opening cysteine and the closing phenylalanine or tryptophan. The order of the fields is D gene, CDR3 length, J gene, clone size, V gene, CDR3 protein, CDR3 DNA. A D gene is named only where the DNA matches it firmly. Clone size is shown for a subset of rows, as once, few, many or a class of expanded clone.

D gene: TRBD1
CDR3 length: 16
J gene: TRBJ2-7
clone size: once
V gene: TRBV28
CDR3 protein: CASSTPGQGAPYEQYF
CDR3 DNA: TGTGCCAGCAGTACCCCGGGACAGGGGGCTCCCTACGAGCAGTACTTC

D gene: .
CDR3 length: 13
J gene: TRBJ1-2
clone size: .
V gene: TRBV7-9
CDR3 protein: CASSPSQGHGYTF
CDR3 DNA: TGTGCCAGCAGCCCCTCACAGGGACATGGCTACACCTTC

D gene: TRBD1
CDR3 length: 14
J gene: TRBJ1-5
clone size: .
V gene: TRBV5-1
CDR3 protein: CASSLGDREQPQHF
CDR3 DNA: TGCGCCAGCAGCTTGGGAGACAGGGAACAGCCCCAGCATTTT

D gene: .
CDR3 length: 16
J gene: TRBJ2-7
clone size: .
V gene: TRBV24-1
CDR3 protein: CATSDNTRTPGDEQYF
CDR3 DNA: TGTGCCACCAGTGACAACACTCGGACACCCGGGGACGAGCAGTACTTC

D gene: .
CDR3 length: 15
J gene: TRBJ2-3
clone size: once
V gene: TRBV13
CDR3 protein: CASSLGTLVTDTQYF
CDR3 DNA: TGTGCCAGCTCGCTCGGGACTTTGGTGACAGATACGCAGTATTTT

D gene: TRBD2
CDR3 length: 15
J gene: TRBJ2-1
clone size: .
V gene: TRBV7-2
CDR3 protein: CASSLQPGTNNEQFF
CDR3 DNA: TGTGCCAGCAGCTTACAACCCGGGACTAACAATGAGCAGTTCTTC

D gene: .
CDR3 length: 14
J gene: TRBJ2-5
clone size: .
V gene: TRBV7-2
CDR3 protein: CASSRGRGAETQYF
CDR3 DNA: TGTGCCAGCAGCCGCGGACGGGGGGCGGAGACCCAGTACTTC

D gene: TRBD1
CDR3 length: 15
J gene: TRBJ2-5
clone size: .
V gene: TRBV4-2
CDR3 protein: CASSQKDRSTETQYF
CDR3 DNA: TGTGCCAGCAGCCAGAAGGACAGGTCTACGGAGACCCAGTACTTC

D gene: TRBD1
CDR3 length: 15
J gene: TRBJ2-3
clone size: .
V gene: TRBV9
CDR3 protein: CASSRSTGSTDTQYF
CDR3 DNA: TGTGCCAGCAGCAGATCGACAGGGAGCACAGATACGCAGTATTTT

D gene: .
CDR3 length: 12
J gene: TRBJ2-2
clone size: .
V gene: TRBV29-1
CDR3 protein: CSAERYTGELFF
CDR3 DNA: TGCAGCGCCGAAAGGTACACCGGGGAGCTGTTTTTT

D gene: TRBD2
CDR3 length: 14
J gene: TRBJ2-5
clone size: .
V gene: TRBV14
CDR3 protein: CASSQAGGRETQYF
CDR3 DNA: TGTGCCAGCAGCCAAGCGGGGGGGCGAGAGACCCAGTACTTC

D gene: .
CDR3 length: 13
J gene: TRBJ1-2
clone size: .
V gene: TRBV5-4
CDR3 protein: CASSSGAEDGYTF
CDR3 DNA: TGTGCCAGCAGCTCGGGGGCTGAGGATGGCTACACCTTC

D gene: TRBD1
CDR3 length: 19
J gene: TRBJ2-5
clone size: .
V gene: TRBV7-6
CDR3 protein: CASSLIPRFSGTGQETQYF
CDR3 DNA: TGTGCCAGCAGCTTAATTCCGCGGTTCTCAGGGACAGGCCAAGAGACCCAGTACTTC

D gene: .
CDR3 length: 14
J gene: TRBJ1-4
clone size: .
V gene: TRBV19
CDR3 protein: CASNSRGASEKLFF
CDR3 DNA: TGTGCCAGTAATTCGCGGGGGGCGTCTGAAAAACTGTTTTTT

D gene: .
CDR3 length: 15
J gene: TRBJ2-1
clone size: .
V gene: TRBV28
CDR3 protein: CASSPGQRPYNEQFF
CDR3 DNA: TGTGCCAGCAGCCCCGGACAGAGACCGTACAATGAGCAGTTCTTC

D gene: .
CDR3 length: 13
J gene: TRBJ2-7
clone size: once
V gene: TRBV5-6
CDR3 protein: CASSAGNSYEQYF
CDR3 DNA: TGTGCCAGCAGCGCGGGGAACTCCTACGAGCAGTACTTC

D gene: .
CDR3 length: 13
J gene: TRBJ2-1
clone size: once
V gene: TRBV9
CDR3 protein: CASSVAGHNEQFF
CDR3 DNA: TGTGCCAGCAGCGTAGCCGGGCACAATGAGCAGTTCTTC

D gene: TRBD1
CDR3 length: 14
J gene: TRBJ1-2
clone size: .
V gene: TRBV11-2
CDR3 protein: CASSFDRDEDGYTF
CDR3 DNA: TGTGCCAGCAGCTTCGACAGGGACGAGGATGGCTACACCTTC

D gene: TRBD1
CDR3 length: 14
J gene: TRBJ2-7
clone size: .
V gene: TRBV4-2
CDR3 protein: CASSQWDSSYEQYF
CDR3 DNA: TGTGCCAGCAGCCAATGGGACAGCTCCTACGAGCAGTACTTC

D gene: .
CDR3 length: 14
J gene: TRBJ1-5
clone size: .
V gene: TRBV3-1/TRBV3-2
CDR3 protein: CASSQDAGNQPQHF
CDR3 DNA: TGTGCCAGCAGCCAAGATGCGGGAAATCAGCCCCAGCATTTT

D gene: .
CDR3 length: 14
J gene: TRBJ2-1
clone size: .
V gene: TRBV29-1
CDR3 protein: CSVEGVGAYNEQFF
CDR3 DNA: TGCAGCGTTGAAGGGGTTGGCGCATACAATGAGCAGTTCTTC

D gene: TRBD2
CDR3 length: 12
J gene: TRBJ2-7
clone size: .
V gene: TRBV2
CDR3 protein: CASTGLGMEQYF
CDR3 DNA: TGTGCCAGCACCGGACTAGGGATGGAGCAGTACTTC

D gene: TRBD1
CDR3 length: 15
J gene: TRBJ2-5
clone size: .
V gene: TRBV5-1
CDR3 protein: CASSPWTGEQETQYF
CDR3 DNA: TGCGCCAGCAGCCCGTGGACAGGGGAACAAGAGACCCAGTACTTC

D gene: TRBD1
CDR3 length: 14
J gene: TRBJ1-3
clone size: .
V gene: TRBV6-5
CDR3 protein: CASSKDRGGNTIYF
CDR3 DNA: TGTGCCAGCAGTAAGGACAGGGGAGGAAACACCATATATTTT

D gene: TRBD2
CDR3 length: 14
J gene: TRBJ2-7
clone size: once
V gene: TRBV3-1/TRBV3-2
CDR3 protein: CASSRSGGSYEQYF
CDR3 DNA: TGTGCCAGCAGCCGGAGCGGGGGCTCCTACGAGCAGTACTTC

D gene: .
CDR3 length: 15
J gene: TRBJ2-2
clone size: .
V gene: TRBV6-5
CDR3 protein: CASSRQGYSTGELFF
CDR3 DNA: TGTGCCAGCAGTCGTCAGGGGTATTCCACCGGGGAGCTGTTTTTT

D gene: .
CDR3 length: 12
J gene: TRBJ2-2
clone size: .
V gene: TRBV12-3/TRBV12-4
CDR3 protein: CASGANTGELFF
CDR3 DNA: TGTGCCAGTGGGGCTAACACCGGGGAGCTGTTTTTT

D gene: .
CDR3 length: 15
J gene: TRBJ1-2
clone size: .
V gene: TRBV28
CDR3 protein: CASSFLEGASYGYTF
CDR3 DNA: TGTGCCAGCAGCTTTTTGGAGGGCGCGAGCTATGGCTACACCTTC

D gene: .
CDR3 length: 15
J gene: TRBJ2-5
clone size: .
V gene: TRBV12-1
CDR3 protein: CASSLILAGGETQYF
CDR3 DNA: TGTGCCAGCAGCCTGATACTAGCGGGGGGAGAGACCCAGTACTTC

D gene: .
CDR3 length: 14
J gene: TRBJ1-2
clone size: .
V gene: TRBV6-2/TRBV6-3
CDR3 protein: CASSLLAQSYGYTF
CDR3 DNA: TGTGCCAGCAGTCTCCTCGCACAGTCCTATGGCTACACCTTC

D gene: .
CDR3 length: 17
J gene: TRBJ2-7
clone size: .
V gene: TRBV27
CDR3 protein: CASSLLGDPSQSYEQYF
CDR3 DNA: TGTGCCAGCAGTTTATTGGGAGACCCTTCACAGAGCTACGAGCAGTACTTC

D gene: .
CDR3 length: 15
J gene: TRBJ2-1
clone size: .
V gene: TRBV18
CDR3 protein: CASSPPSGDNNEQFF
CDR3 DNA: TGTGCCAGCTCACCACCGTCCGGAGACAACAATGAGCAGTTCTTC

D gene: .
CDR3 length: 15
J gene: TRBJ1-2
clone size: .
V gene: TRBV6-5
CDR3 protein: CASNAVRGTPHGYTF
CDR3 DNA: TGTGCCAGCAACGCCGTAAGGGGAACCCCTCATGGCTACACCTTC

D gene: .
CDR3 length: 15
J gene: TRBJ1-2
clone size: .
V gene: TRBV13
CDR3 protein: CASSFLKKQVRGYTF
CDR3 DNA: TGTGCCAGCAGCTTCCTAAAAAAACAGGTTCGCGGCTACACCTTC

D gene: TRBD2
CDR3 length: 14
J gene: TRBJ2-5
clone size: .
V gene: TRBV6-5
CDR3 protein: CASSYTERGATQYF
CDR3 DNA: TGTGCCAGCAGTTACACCGAGCGGGGCGCGACCCAGTACTTC

D gene: TRBD2
CDR3 length: 18
J gene: TRBJ2-3
clone size: once
V gene: TRBV27
CDR3 protein: CASSLGLAGATSTDTQYF
CDR3 DNA: TGTGCCAGCAGCCTCGGACTAGCGGGGGCCACTAGCACAGATACGCAGTATTTT

D gene: .
CDR3 length: 13
J gene: TRBJ2-7
clone size: once
V gene: TRBV19
CDR3 protein: CASSIDTFYEQYF
CDR3 DNA: TGTGCCAGTAGTATAGACACCTTCTACGAGCAGTACTTC

D gene: .
CDR3 length: 15
J gene: TRBJ2-5
clone size: .
V gene: TRBV7-9
CDR3 protein: CASSLAEEGRETQYF
CDR3 DNA: TGTGCCAGCAGCTTAGCGGAGGAGGGGAGGGAGACCCAGTACTTC

D gene: .
CDR3 length: 15
J gene: TRBJ1-1
clone size: once
V gene: TRBV15
CDR3 protein: CATSSPSRANTEAFF
CDR3 DNA: TGTGCCACCAGCAGCCCCTCGAGGGCGAACACTGAAGCTTTCTTT

D gene: .
CDR3 length: 15
J gene: TRBJ1-5
clone size: .
V gene: TRBV7-2
CDR3 protein: CASSPGWASNQPQHF
CDR3 DNA: TGTGCCAGCAGCCCGGGGTGGGCTAGTAATCAGCCCCAGCATTTT

D gene: TRBD2
CDR3 length: 15
J gene: TRBJ2-7
clone size: .
V gene: TRBV5-1
CDR3 protein: CASSLEAGGTYEQYF
CDR3 DNA: TGCGCCAGCAGCTTGGAAGCGGGGGGGACCTACGAGCAGTACTTC

D gene: TRBD1
CDR3 length: 15
J gene: TRBJ2-1
clone size: .
V gene: TRBV19
CDR3 protein: CASSPDRGFHNEQFF
CDR3 DNA: TGTGCCAGTAGTCCAGACAGGGGCTTCCACAATGAGCAGTTCTTC

D gene: .
CDR3 length: 15
J gene: TRBJ1-5
clone size: .
V gene: TRBV19
CDR3 protein: CASSIARERGQPQHF
CDR3 DNA: TGTGCCAGTAGTATAGCAAGGGAAAGGGGCCAGCCCCAGCATTTT

D gene: TRBD2
CDR3 length: 15
J gene: TRBJ2-5
clone size: .
V gene: TRBV29-1
CDR3 protein: CSVGGLAEIQETQYF
CDR3 DNA: TGCAGCGTTGGAGGACTAGCGGAGATCCAAGAGACCCAGTACTTC

D gene: .
CDR3 length: 10
J gene: TRBJ1-1
clone size: .
V gene: TRBV29-1
CDR3 protein: CSVVGTEAFF
CDR3 DNA: TGCAGCGTTGTTGGGACTGAAGCTTTCTTT

D gene: .
CDR3 length: 15
J gene: TRBJ2-1
clone size: .
V gene: TRBV15
CDR3 protein: CATSRQRTDYNEQFF
CDR3 DNA: TGTGCCACCAGCAGACAACGGACAGATTACAATGAGCAGTTCTTC

D gene: .
CDR3 length: 15
J gene: TRBJ1-2
clone size: .
V gene: TRBV5-1
CDR3 protein: CASSLAVGLEYGYTF
CDR3 DNA: TGCGCCAGCAGCTTGGCAGTGGGCTTGGAGTATGGCTACACCTTC

D gene: .
CDR3 length: 13
J gene: TRBJ1-1
clone size: .
V gene: TRBV14
CDR3 protein: CASSTLRGTEAFF
CDR3 DNA: TGTGCCAGCAGCACTCTCCGGGGAACTGAAGCTTTCTTT

D gene: .
CDR3 length: 15
J gene: TRBJ1-2
clone size: .
V gene: TRBV18
CDR3 protein: CASSLIAEGRDGYTF
CDR3 DNA: TGTGCCAGCTCACTCATCGCAGAGGGCAGGGATGGCTACACCTTC

D gene: .
CDR3 length: 15
J gene: TRBJ2-7
clone size: .
V gene: TRBV27
CDR3 protein: CASSLSGLRVYEQYF
CDR3 DNA: TGTGCCAGCAGTTTATCGGGGTTAAGGGTCTACGAGCAGTACTTC

D gene: .
CDR3 length: 12
J gene: TRBJ2-7
clone size: .
V gene: TRBV29-1
CDR3 protein: CSVVVRDYEQYF
CDR3 DNA: TGCAGCGTTGTGGTCCGAGACTACGAGCAGTACTTC

D gene: .
CDR3 length: 15
J gene: TRBJ2-5
clone size: .
V gene: TRBV18
CDR3 protein: CASSLFDGGQETQYF
CDR3 DNA: TGTGCCAGCTCACTTTTCGACGGGGGACAAGAGACCCAGTACTTC

D gene: .
CDR3 length: 15
J gene: TRBJ1-1
clone size: .
V gene: TRBV30
CDR3 protein: CAWSAGAGPNTEAFF
CDR3 DNA: TGTGCCTGGAGTGCCGGTGCGGGGCCGAACACTGAAGCTTTCTTT

D gene: .
CDR3 length: 14
J gene: TRBJ1-6
clone size: .
V gene: TRBV27
CDR3 protein: CASSAGGRYSPLHF
CDR3 DNA: TGTGCCAGCAGTGCCGGGGGCCGGTATTCACCCCTCCACTTT

D gene: TRBD2
CDR3 length: 16
J gene: TRBJ2-5
clone size: .
V gene: TRBV5-5
CDR3 protein: CASSSSGTSGQETQYF
CDR3 DNA: TGTGCCAGCAGCTCCTCCGGGACTAGCGGACAAGAGACCCAGTACTTC

D gene: .
CDR3 length: 15
J gene: TRBJ1-1
clone size: .
V gene: TRBV7-6
CDR3 protein: CASSLAGVPNTEAFF
CDR3 DNA: TGTGCCAGCAGCTTAGCAGGGGTCCCGAACACTGAAGCTTTCTTT

D gene: TRBD2
CDR3 length: 15
J gene: TRBJ2-3
clone size: .
V gene: TRBV11-2
CDR3 protein: CASSPWTSGTDTQYF
CDR3 DNA: TGTGCCAGCAGCCCATGGACTAGCGGCACAGATACGCAGTATTTT

D gene: TRBD1
CDR3 length: 13
J gene: TRBJ1-2
clone size: .
V gene: TRBV5-8
CDR3 protein: CASSSRDRGGYTF
CDR3 DNA: TGTGCCAGCAGCTCCCGGGACAGGGGCGGCTACACCTTC

D gene: .
CDR3 length: 15
J gene: TRBJ1-1
clone size: .
V gene: TRBV6-1
CDR3 protein: CASSEGQIMNTEAFF
CDR3 DNA: TGTGCCAGCAGTGAAGGGCAGATTATGAACACTGAAGCTTTCTTT